This entry lists 15 T cell receptor beta chains sequenced from one sample in a study of beta chain features in type 1 diabetes. Study results and caveats: Moderately but significantly shorter TCRB CDR3s were found in Type 1 diabetes patients in all four CD4+ subsets.

Expressed TCRB transcripts were sequenced because the entire RNA isolate underwent reverse transcription. The repertoire was sequenced with immunoSEQ multiplex PCR; TCRdb's copy has only in-frame clones and lacks some. The sample lists 250,000 to 300,000 clones; approximately 25% were seen once. Their specific antigens are unknown. The material sequenced was naive CD4+ T cells from blood. Receptor source: a woman aged 25 to 39 with type 1 diabetes.

V is TRBV7-8 and J is TRBJ2-1, with D perhaps matching TRBD2 (5 bases). Trimming took 4 bases from V and 2 from J, leaving 12 bases between them. This CDR3 is 15 amino acids long. CDR1 SGHVS and CDR2 FQNEAQ come from the germline V gene. Written as DNA, the CDR3 is TGTGCCAGCAGCTATTCGGACTGGGCCTACAATGAGCAGTTCTTC. As protein: CASSYSDWAYNEQFF.

This chain joins TRBV5-4 and TRBJ2-3; D is possibly TRBD2 (6 bases). The CDR3 runs to 14 residues. V lost 0 bases and J 2 bases, leaving 7 bases between the germline ends. Germline V lookup: CDR1 SGHNT, CDR2 YYREEE (reference sequence). The CDR3 protein is CASSLGGTTDTQYF. Here the CDR3 DNA reads TGTGCCAGCAGCTTGGGCGGGACCACAGATACGCAGTATTTT.

V gene TRBV14 combines with J gene TRBJ2-7; possible D gene TRBD2, 6 bases. CDR3 length equals 15 residues. Between the trimmed V and J ends, which lost 2 bases and 6 bases, there was a span of 17 bases. Germline CDR1 SGHDN, CDR2 FVKESK. The CDR3 bases are TGTGCCAGCAGCCAAACCGGGACTTATTCGCTCGAGCAGTACTTC. It encodes CASSQTGTYSLEQYF.

The genes are TRBV9 and TRBJ2-3, with 10 bases that match TRBD2. Per germline, CDR1 SGDLS and CDR2 YYNGEE. With 0 bases clipped from V and 0 bases from J, the junction kept 1 base outside the gene matches. This CDR3 spans 16 amino acids. Here the CDR3 reads CASSVGGLASTDTQYF. The CDR3 nucleotides read TGTGCCAGCAGCGTAGGGGGACTAGCGAGCACAGATACGCAGTATTTT.

This clone appeared a few times. The chain links TRBV4-1 to TRBJ2-2; TRBD1 is a possible D gene (5 bases). The CDR3 is 13 amino acids. CDR1 is MGHRA, CDR2 YSYEKL, per germline. Trimming stripped 4 bases from V and 7 bases from J, with 10 bases between. The CDR3 loop is CASSPRAIGELFF. CDR3 coding DNA: TGCGCCAGCAGCCCCAGGGCGATCGGGGAGCTGTTTTTT.

This clone occurred once. The V and J genes are TRBV28 and TRBJ2-6; D might be TRBD2 (5 bases). This CDR3 contains 15 residues. Germline loops: CDR1 MDHEN, CDR2 SYDVKM. Trimming removed 3 bases from V and 11 bases from J, with 17 bases in between. CDR3 protein: CASSFWTANDDVLTF. For the CDR3, the DNA is TGTGCCAGCAGTTTTTGGACTGCCAACGATGACGTCCTGACTTTC.

This clone showed up just a few times. The J gene is TRBJ2-5, the V gene TRBV5-4, with unresolved D. Germline V lookup: CDR1 SGHNT, CDR2 YYREEE (reference sequence). V was trimmed by 2 bases and J by 5 bases, leaving 4 bases between them. This CDR3 is 11 amino acids long. CDR3 coding DNA: TGTGCCAGCAGCTTCTTGGAGACCCAGTACTTC. Its protein is CASSFLETQYF.

This clone was seen a handful of times. The V call is TRBV30, the J call TRBJ2-2; no definite D call. This CDR3 is 12 amino acids long. V was pared by 1 base and J by 6 bases, with 6 bases between. CDR1 and CDR2 (germline): GTSNPN, SVGIG (reference sequence). The CDR3 DNA reads TGTGCCTGGAGTGCATTAGCCGGGGAGCTGTTTTTT. Its translation is CAWSALAGELFF.

J is TRBJ2-4 and V is TRBV4-1; 9 bases align to TRBD1. V was pared by 1 base and J by 8 bases, with 9 bases of the junction left unmatched. The CDR3 has 16 residues. Germline values: CDR1 MGHRA, CDR2 YSYEKL. CDR3 DNA: TGCGCCAGCAGCCAAGGAGGGACAGGGCCTTCGCACATTCAGTACTTC. Protein: CASSQGGTGPSHIQYF.

This chain uses TRBV6-5 with TRBJ2-5, with 7 nucleotides matching TRBD2. The CDR3 extends over 15 amino acids. The V gene end was trimmed by 2 bases and the J gene end by 2 bases; junction bases not matched to a gene: 5. Germline assignment: CDR1 MNHEY and CDR2 SVGAGI. DNA for the CDR3: TGTGCCAGCAGTTACGGGCTAGCGGCTCAAGAGACCCAGTACTTC. Amino acid sequence: CASSYGLAAQETQYF.

This clone was found a few times. The chain carries TRBV28 and TRBJ1-2, with D perhaps matching TRBD1 (5 bases). V lost 5 bases and J lost 6, with 13 bases in between. The length of the CDR3 is 13 residues. Germline loops: CDR1 MDHEN, CDR2 SYDVKM. CDR3 in DNA: TGTGCCAGCAGTCCCAGCCCGGGGGATGGCTACACCTTC. Protein product: CASSPSPGDGYTF.

This chain joins TRBV30 and TRBJ1-4, with TRBD1 matching 9 bases. The J segment lost 8 bases and the V segment lost 5 bases, leaving 9 bases of the junction unmatched. CDR3 length: 14 residues. Germline values: CDR1 GTSNPN, CDR2 SVGIG (reference sequence). The CDR3 coding sequence is TGTGCCTGGGGGACCGGGACAGGGAACGAAAAACTGTTTTTT. This translates into CAWGTGTGNEKLFF.

The genes are TRBV11-1 and TRBJ2-5; the D is unclear. V lost 3 bases and J lost 1, with 15 bases in between. The CDR3 loop spans 16 amino acids. CDR1 and CDR2 from the germline V gene are SGHAT and FQDESV (reference sequence). In nucleotides, the CDR3 is TGTGCCAGCAGCTTGTCTTATGCGGAGTCCCAAGAGACCCAGTACTTC. As protein: CASSLSYAESQETQYF.

This sequence joins TRBV28 and TRBJ2-1; possible D gene TRBD2, 5 bases. V lost 6 bases to trimming and J lost 7 bases, with 16 bases between them. From germline, CDR1 is MDHEN and CDR2 SYDVKM. The length of the CDR3 is 14 residues. This CDR3 reads CASRERLALNEQFF. CDR3 bases: TGTGCCAGCAGGGAACGGCTAGCCTTGAATGAGCAGTTCTTC.

The rearrangement uses TRBV29-1 and TRBJ1-3; D is undetermined. Germline assignment: CDR1 SQVTM and CDR2 ANQGSEA. V dropped 6 bases and J dropped 2 bases, with 17 bases sitting between them. This CDR3 is 15 amino acids long. CDR3 in amino acids: CSVGLGPLTGNTIYF. CDR3 nucleotides: TGCAGCGTGGGTTTGGGCCCACTGACTGGAAACACCATATATTTT.